This T cell receptor (beta chain) was profiled in a study of blood T cell repertoires in COVID-19. Repertoires were generated with immunoSEQ multiplex PCR, while TCRdb's copy carries only in-frame clones and drops some. The data contain 410,000 or so clones, 86% of them singletons. CDR3 size: 15 residues. V was pared by 1 base and J by 0 bases, with 7 bases between. Germline V gene data show CDR1 as MNHNS and CDR2 as SASEGT. Sequenced material: peripheral blood. J is TRBJ1-5 and V is TRBV6-1; a weak D match, TRBD1 (5 bases). The TCR comes from a woman in her twenties or thirties with active or convalescent COVID-19. CDR3: CASSEEGHSNQPQHF. CDR3 bases: TGTGCCAGCAGTGAAGAGGGGCATAGCAATCAGCCCCAGCATTTT.